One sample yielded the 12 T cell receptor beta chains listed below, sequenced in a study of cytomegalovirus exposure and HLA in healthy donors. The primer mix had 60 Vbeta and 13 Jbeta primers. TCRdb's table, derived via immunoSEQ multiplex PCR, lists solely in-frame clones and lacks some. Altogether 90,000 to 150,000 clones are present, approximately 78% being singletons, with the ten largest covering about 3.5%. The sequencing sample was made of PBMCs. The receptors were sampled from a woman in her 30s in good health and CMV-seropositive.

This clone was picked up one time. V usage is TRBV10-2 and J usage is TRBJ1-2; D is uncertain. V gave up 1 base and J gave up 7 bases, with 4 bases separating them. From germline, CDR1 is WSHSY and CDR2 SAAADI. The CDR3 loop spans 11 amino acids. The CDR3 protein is CASSELSGYTF. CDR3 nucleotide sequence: TGCGCCAGCAGTGAGTTGAGTGGCTACACCTTC.

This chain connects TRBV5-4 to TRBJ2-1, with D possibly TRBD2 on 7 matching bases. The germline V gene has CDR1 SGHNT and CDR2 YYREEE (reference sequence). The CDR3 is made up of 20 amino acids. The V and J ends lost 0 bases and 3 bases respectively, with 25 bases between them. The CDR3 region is CASSLGGWGGNMVRYNEQFF. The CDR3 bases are TGTGCCAGCAGCTTGGGGGGATGGGGGGGCAATATGGTACGCTACAATGAGCAGTTCTTC.

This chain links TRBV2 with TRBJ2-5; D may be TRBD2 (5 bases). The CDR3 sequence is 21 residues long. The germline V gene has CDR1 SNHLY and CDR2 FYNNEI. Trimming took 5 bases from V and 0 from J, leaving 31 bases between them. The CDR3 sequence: CASSIEASTRTLALDQETQYF. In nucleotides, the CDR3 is TGTGCCAGCAGTATCGAGGCGTCTACACGGACCCTAGCACTTGACCAAGAGACCCAGTACTTC.

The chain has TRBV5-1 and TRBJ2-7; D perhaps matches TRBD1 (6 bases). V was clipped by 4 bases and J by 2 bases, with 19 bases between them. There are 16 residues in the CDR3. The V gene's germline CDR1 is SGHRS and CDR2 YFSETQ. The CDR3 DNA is TGCGCCAGCAGCCGTACACCGGGACACGGCGCCTACGAGCAGTACTTC. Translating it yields CASSRTPGHGAYEQYF.

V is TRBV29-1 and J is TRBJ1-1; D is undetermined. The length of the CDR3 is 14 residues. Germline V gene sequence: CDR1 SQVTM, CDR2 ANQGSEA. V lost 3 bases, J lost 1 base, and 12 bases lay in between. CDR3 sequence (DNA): TGCAGCGTTGATCAAGTTCCGGGGAACACTGAAGCTTTCTTT. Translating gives CSVDQVPGNTEAFF.

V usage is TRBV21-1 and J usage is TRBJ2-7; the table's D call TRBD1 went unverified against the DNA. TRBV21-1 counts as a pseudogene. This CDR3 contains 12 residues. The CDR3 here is CASYDRLYEQYF. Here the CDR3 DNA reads TGTGCCAGCTACGACAGGCTCTACGAGCAGTACTTC.

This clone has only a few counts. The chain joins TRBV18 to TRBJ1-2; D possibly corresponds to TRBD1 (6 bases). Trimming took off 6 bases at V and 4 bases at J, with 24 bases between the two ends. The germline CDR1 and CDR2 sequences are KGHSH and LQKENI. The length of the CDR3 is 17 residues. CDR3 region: CASSPTGTPSTFYGYTF. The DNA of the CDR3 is TGTGCCAGCTCCCCAACCGGGACACCGAGCACATTCTATGGCTACACCTTC.

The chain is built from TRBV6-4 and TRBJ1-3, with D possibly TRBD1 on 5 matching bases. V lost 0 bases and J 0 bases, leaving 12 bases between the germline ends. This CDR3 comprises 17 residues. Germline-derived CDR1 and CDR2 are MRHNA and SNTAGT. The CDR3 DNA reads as TGTGCCAGCAGTGACTCGAGGGACTCGAGCTCTGGAAACACCATATATTTT. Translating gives CASSDSRDSSSGNTIYF.

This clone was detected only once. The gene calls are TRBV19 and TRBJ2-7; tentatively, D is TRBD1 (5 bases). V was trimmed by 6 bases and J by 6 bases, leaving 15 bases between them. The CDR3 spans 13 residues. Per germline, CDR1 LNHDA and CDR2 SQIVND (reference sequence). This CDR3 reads CASSQSQGLEQYF. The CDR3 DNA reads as TGTGCCAGTAGCCAATCTCAGGGTCTCGAGCAGTACTTC. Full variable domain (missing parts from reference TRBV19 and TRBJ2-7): DGGITQSPKYLFRKEGQNVTLSCEQNLNHDAMYWYRQDPGQGLRLIYYSQIVNDFQKGDIAEGYSVSREKKESFPLTVTSAQKNPTAFYLCASSQSQGLEQYFGPGTRLTVT.

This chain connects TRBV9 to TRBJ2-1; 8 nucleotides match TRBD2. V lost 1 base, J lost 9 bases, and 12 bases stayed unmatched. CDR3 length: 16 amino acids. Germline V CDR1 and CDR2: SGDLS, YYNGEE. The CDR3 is CASSVSPGGPWGEQFF. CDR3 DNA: TGTGCCAGCAGCGTATCCCCGGGGGGGCCTTGGGGTGAGCAGTTCTTC. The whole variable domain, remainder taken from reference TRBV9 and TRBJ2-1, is DSGVTQTPKHLITATGQRVTLRCSPRSGDLSVYWYQQSLDQGLQFLIQYYNGEERAKGNILERFSAQQFPDLHSELNLSSLELGDSALYFCASSVSPGGPWGEQFFGPGTRLTVL.

The CDR3 protein is CASSLTGGPNSGANVLTF. For the CDR3, the DNA is TGTGCCAGCAGCTTAACGGGGGGTCCTAACTCTGGGGCCAACGTCCTGACTTTC. V and J are TRBV7-3 and TRBJ2-6; D might be TRBD2 (6 bases). Germline V gene lookup returns CDR1 SGHTA and CDR2 FQGTGA. The V end was cut by 0 bases, the J end by 0 bases, with 12 bases between. This CDR3 is 18 amino acids long. Full variable domain (outside the CDR3, taken from reference TRBV7-3 and TRBJ2-6): GAGVSQTPSNKVTEKGKYVELRCDPISGHTALYWYRQSLGQGPEFLIYFQGTGAADDSGLPNDRFFAVRPEGSVSTLKIQRTERGDSAVYLCASSLTGGPNSGANVLTFGAGSRLTVL.

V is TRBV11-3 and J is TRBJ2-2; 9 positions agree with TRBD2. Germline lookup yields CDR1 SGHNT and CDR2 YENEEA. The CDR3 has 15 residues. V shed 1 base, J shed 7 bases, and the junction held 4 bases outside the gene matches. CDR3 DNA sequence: TGTGCCAGCAGCTTAGCTAGCGGGGTCATCGGGGAGCTGTTTTTT. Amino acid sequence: CASSLASGVIGELFF.